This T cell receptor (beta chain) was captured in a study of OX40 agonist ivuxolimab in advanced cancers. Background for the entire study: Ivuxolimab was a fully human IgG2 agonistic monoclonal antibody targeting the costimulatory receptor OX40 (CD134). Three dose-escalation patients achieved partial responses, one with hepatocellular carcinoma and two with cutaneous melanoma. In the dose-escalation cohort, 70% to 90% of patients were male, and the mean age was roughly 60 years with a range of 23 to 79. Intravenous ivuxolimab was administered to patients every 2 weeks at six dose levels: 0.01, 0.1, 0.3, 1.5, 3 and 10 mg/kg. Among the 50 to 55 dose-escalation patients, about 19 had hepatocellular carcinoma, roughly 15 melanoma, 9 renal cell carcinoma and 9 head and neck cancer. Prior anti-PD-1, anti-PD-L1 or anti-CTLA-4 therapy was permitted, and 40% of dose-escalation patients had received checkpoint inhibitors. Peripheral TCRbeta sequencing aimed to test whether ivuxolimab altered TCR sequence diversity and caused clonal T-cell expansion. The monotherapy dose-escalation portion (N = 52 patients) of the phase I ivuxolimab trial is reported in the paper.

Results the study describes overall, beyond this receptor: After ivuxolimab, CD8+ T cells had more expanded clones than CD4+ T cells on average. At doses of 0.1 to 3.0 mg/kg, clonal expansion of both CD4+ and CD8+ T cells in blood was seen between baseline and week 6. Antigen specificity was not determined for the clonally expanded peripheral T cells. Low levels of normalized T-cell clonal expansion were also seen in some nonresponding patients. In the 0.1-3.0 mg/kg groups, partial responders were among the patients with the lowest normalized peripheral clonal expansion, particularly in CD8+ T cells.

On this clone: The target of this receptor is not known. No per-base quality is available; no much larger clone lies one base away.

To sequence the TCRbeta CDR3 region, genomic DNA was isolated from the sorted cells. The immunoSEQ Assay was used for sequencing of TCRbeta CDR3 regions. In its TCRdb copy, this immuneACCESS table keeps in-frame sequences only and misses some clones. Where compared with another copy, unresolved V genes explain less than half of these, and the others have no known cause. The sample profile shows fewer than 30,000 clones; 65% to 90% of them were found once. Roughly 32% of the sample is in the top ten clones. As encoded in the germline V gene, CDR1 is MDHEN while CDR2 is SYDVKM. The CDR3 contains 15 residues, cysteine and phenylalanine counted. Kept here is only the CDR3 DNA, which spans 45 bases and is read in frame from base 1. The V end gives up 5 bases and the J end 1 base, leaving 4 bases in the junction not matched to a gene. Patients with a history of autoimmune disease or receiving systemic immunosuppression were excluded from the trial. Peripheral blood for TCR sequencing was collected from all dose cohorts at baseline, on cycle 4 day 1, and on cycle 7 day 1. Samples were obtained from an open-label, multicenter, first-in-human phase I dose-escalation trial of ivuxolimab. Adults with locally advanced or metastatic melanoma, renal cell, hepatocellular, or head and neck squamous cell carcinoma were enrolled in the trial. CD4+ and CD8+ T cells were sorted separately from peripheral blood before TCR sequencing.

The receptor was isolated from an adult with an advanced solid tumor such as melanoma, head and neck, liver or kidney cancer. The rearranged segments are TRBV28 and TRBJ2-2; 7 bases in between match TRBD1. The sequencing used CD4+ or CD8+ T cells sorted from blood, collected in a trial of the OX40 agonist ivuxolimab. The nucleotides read TGTGCCAGCAGTACCGGGACAGTGAACACCGGGGAGCTGTTTTTT. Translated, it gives CASSTGTVNTGELFF.